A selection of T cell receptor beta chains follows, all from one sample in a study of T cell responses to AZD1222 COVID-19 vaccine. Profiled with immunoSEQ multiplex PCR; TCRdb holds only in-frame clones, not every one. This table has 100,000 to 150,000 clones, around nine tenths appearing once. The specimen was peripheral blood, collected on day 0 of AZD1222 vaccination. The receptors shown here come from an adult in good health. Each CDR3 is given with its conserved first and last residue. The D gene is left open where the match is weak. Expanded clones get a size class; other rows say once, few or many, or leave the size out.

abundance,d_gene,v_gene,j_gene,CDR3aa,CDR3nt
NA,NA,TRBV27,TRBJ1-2,CASSLLYRVDWVDGYTF,TGTGCCAGCAGTTTATTGTACAGGGTGGATTGGGTTGATGGCTACACCTTC
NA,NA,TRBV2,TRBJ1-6,CASSGPAGYNSPLHF,TGTGCCAGCAGTGGTCCGGCAGGCTATAATTCACCCCTCCACTTT
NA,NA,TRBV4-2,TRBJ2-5,CASSQEKVKETQYF,TGTGCCAGCAGCCAAGAGAAGGTGAAAGAGACCCAGTACTTC
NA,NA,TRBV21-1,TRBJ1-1,CASSKSGPPGRIAPEPTGAEAFF,TGTGCCAGCAGCAAATCAGGCCCCCCAGGAAGAATAGCACCAGAACCGACCGGCGCTGAAGCTTTCTTT
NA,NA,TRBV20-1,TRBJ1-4,CSASGGETNEKLFF,TGCAGTGCTAGTGGGGGAGAGACTAATGAAAAACTGTTTTTT
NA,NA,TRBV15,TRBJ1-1,CATSRDRGITEAFF,TGTGCCACCAGCAGAGATAGGGGAATCACTGAAGCTTTCTTT
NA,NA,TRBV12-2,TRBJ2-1,CASRLVWGVAGNEQFF,TGTGCAAGTCGCTTAGTTTGGGGGGTCGCGGGCAATGAGCAGTTCTTC
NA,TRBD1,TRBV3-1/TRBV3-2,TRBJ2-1,CASSHRQGANNEQFF,TGTGCCAGCAGCCATCGACAGGGGGCAAACAATGAGCAGTTCTTC
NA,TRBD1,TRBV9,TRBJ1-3,CASSANYRGGSSGNTIYF,TGTGCCAGCAGCGCCAACTACAGGGGCGGTAGCTCTGGAAACACCATATATTTT
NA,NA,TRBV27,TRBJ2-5,CASSLSGRVQETQYF,TGTGCCAGCAGTTTATCCGGACGGGTCCAAGAGACCCAGTACTTC
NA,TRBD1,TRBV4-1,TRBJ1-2,CASSHGDRGQLYGYTF,TGCGCCAGCAGCCATGGGGACAGGGGTCAACTGTATGGCTACACCTTC
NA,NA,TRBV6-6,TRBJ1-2,CASNSPVGYGYTF,TGTGCCAGCAACTCCCCGGTGGGGTATGGCTACACCTTC
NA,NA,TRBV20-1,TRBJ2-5,CSASPLAGLQETQYF,TGCAGTGCTAGTCCATTGGCGGGATTACAAGAGACCCAGTACTTC
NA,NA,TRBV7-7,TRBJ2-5,CASSPTALGLETQYF,TGTGCTAGCAGCCCCACGGCCCTAGGATTGGAGACCCAGTACTTC
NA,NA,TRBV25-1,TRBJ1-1,CASSEEGNFAVAFF,TGTGCCAGCAGTGAAGAGGGAAATTTCGCGGTCGCTTTCTTT
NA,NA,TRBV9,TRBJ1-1,CASSVTDRTNTEAFF,TGTGCCAGCAGCGTGACCGACAGGACCAACACTGAAGCTTTCTTT
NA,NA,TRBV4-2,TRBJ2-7,CASSQELFSGAYEQYF,TGTGCCAGCAGCCAAGAGCTTTTTAGCGGAGCCTACGAGCAGTACTTC
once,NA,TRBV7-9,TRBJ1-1,CASTSTLGGLNTEAFF,TGTGCCAGCACCTCGACCCTCGGGGGCCTGAACACTGAAGCTTTCTTT
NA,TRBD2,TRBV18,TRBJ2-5,CASSPYGLAGETQYF,TGTGCCAGCTCACCATACGGACTAGCGGGAGAGACCCAGTACTTC
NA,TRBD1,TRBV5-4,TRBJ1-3,CASSLEWTGSGNTIYF,TGTGCCAGCAGCTTGGAATGGACAGGGTCCGGAAACACCATATATTTT
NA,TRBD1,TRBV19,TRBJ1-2,CASLAGTGPYGYTF,TGTGCCAGCTTAGCCGGGACAGGGCCCTATGGCTACACCTTC
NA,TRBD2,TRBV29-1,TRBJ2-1,CSVLAVPGTSGGADPYNEQFF,TGCAGCGTTTTGGCCGTTCCCGGGACTAGCGGGGGGGCTGACCCTTACAATGAGCAGTTCTTC
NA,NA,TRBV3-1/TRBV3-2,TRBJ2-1,CASSQAGWEQFF,TGTGCCAGCAGCCAGGCGGGATGGGAGCAGTTCTTC
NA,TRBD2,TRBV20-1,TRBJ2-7,CSASLAEGSYEQYF,TGCAGTGCTAGTCTAGCGGAGGGGTCCTACGAGCAGTACTTC
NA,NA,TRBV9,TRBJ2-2,CASSVSPPRGNTGELFF,TGTGCCAGCAGCGTAAGTCCCCCCAGAGGGAACACCGGGGAGCTGTTTTTT
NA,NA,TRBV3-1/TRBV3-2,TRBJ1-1,CASSLARDLPNTEAFF,TGTGCCAGCAGCCTTGCCCGGGACCTACCGAACACTGAAGCTTTCTTT
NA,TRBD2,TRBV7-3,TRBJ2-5,CASSFLAGEETQYF,TGTGCCAGCAGCTTCCTAGCGGGGGAAGAGACCCAGTACTTC
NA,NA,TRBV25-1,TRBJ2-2,CASSEVRLGELFF,TGTGCCAGCAGTGAAGTGAGACTCGGGGAGCTGTTTTTT
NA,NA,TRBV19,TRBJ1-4,CASRVTGLSEKLFF,TGTGCCAGTAGAGTGACAGGTCTCTCTGAAAAACTGTTTTTT
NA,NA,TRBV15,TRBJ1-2,CATSREDRTSSYGYTF,TGTGCCACCAGCAGAGAAGACAGGACTTCTAGCTATGGCTACACCTTC
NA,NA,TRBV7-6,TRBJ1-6,CASSLLRGNSPLHF,TGTGCCAGCAGCTTATTAAGGGGGAATTCACCCCTCCACTTT
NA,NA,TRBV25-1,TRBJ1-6,CASSEAGNYNSPLHF,TGTGCCAGCAGTGAAGCTGGGAACTATAATTCACCCCTCCACTTT
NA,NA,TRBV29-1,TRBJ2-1,CSAGPPGTYNEQFF,TGCAGCGCCGGTCCTCCCGGGACCTACAATGAGCAGTTCTTC
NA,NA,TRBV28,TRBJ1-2,CASTPWREGYTF,TGTGCCAGCACCCCCTGGAGGGAAGGCTACACCTTC
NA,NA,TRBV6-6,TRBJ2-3,CATRTLATSTDTQYF,TGTGCCACCCGGACGCTAGCGACTAGCACAGATACGCAGTATTTT
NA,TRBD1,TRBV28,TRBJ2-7,CASSRGQLSPYEQYF,TGTGCCAGCAGCCGGGGACAGCTTAGCCCTTACGAGCAGTACTTC
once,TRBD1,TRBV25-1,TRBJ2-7,CASARTGSYEQYF,TGTGCCAGCGCCCGGACAGGCTCCTACGAGCAGTACTTC
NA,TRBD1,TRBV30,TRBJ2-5,CAWRQGTWYQETQYF,TGTGCCTGGAGACAGGGGACCTGGTACCAAGAGACCCAGTACTTC
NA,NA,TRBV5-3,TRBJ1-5,CARSKGRVSNQPQHF,TGTGCCAGAAGCAAGGGGAGGGTTAGCAATCAGCCCCAGCATTTT
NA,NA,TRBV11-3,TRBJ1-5,CASSLELRAKYQPQHF,TGTGCCAGCAGCTTAGAGCTTAGAGCGAAATATCAGCCCCAGCATTTT
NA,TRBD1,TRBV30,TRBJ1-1,CAWGVRTGGTEAFF,TGTGCCTGGGGTGTTAGGACAGGGGGCACTGAAGCTTTCTTT
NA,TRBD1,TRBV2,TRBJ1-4,CASSDAQGMGEKLFF,TGTGCCAGCAGTGACGCACAGGGGATGGGTGAAAAACTGTTTTTT
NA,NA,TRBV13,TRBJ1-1,CATHLGSSTEAFF,TGTGCCACCCATTTGGGCAGTAGCACTGAAGCTTTCTTT
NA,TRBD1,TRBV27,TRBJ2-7,CASTLTGQGAYEQYF,TGTGCCAGCACTCTTACGGGACAGGGGGCCTACGAGCAGTACTTC
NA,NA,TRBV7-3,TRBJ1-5,CASSLTFREPQHF,TGTGCCAGCAGCTTGACATTTCGGGAGCCCCAGCATTTT
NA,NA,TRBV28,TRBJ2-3,CASTLSGALAFTDTQYF,TGTGCCAGCACATTAAGTGGGGCCTTAGCGTTCACAGATACGCAGTATTTT
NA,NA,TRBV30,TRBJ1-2,CAWSVGQGLVYGYTF,TGTGCCTGGAGTGTAGGGCAGGGGCTGGTCTATGGCTACACCTTC
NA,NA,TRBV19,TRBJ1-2,CASSINRGDPNYGYTF,TGTGCCAGTAGTATAAACCGGGGGGACCCTAACTATGGCTACACCTTC
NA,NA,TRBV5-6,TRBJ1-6,CASSLVGDNYNSPLHF,TGTGCCAGCAGCTTGGTCGGGGACAACTATAATTCACCCCTCCACTTT
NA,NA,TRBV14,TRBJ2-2,CASSQGFGLGNTGELFF,TGTGCCAGCAGCCAAGGATTTGGGTTAGGGAACACCGGGGAGCTGTTTTTT